This T cell receptor (beta chain) originates from a study of cytomegalovirus exposure and HLA in healthy donors. Study-level background: Earlier, 110 million or so unique TCR beta sequences were recovered from approximately 200 million T cells by an analysis. Early released data comprised 75 million to 100 million unique TCRs from HLA-typed donors. Notes on the study in general: Upon later analysis, HLA-associated TCR beta chains proved more clonally expanded than other, equally common chains.

In the PCR, 60 Vbeta and 13 Jbeta primers were used. Authors' methods: There were around 80 million unique TCR beta chains by a later count, and about 12 million of them were shared. Libraries were prepared by immunoSEQ multiplex PCR; TCRdb keeps only in-frame clonotypes and omits some of them. V, J and clone size are those of that table, while D and trimming were read from the DNA. This table holds 200,000 or so clones. J gave up 2 bases and V 4 bases, and 2 bases lay outside the gene matches. The CDR3 runs to 13 residues. CDR1 and CDR2 from the germline V gene are SEHNR and FQNEAQ (reference sequence). Concerning this clone: Antigen specificity is unknown.

The chain employs TRBV7-9 and TRBJ2-7; 7 bases are shared with TRBD2. The source material was PBMCs. The receptor was derived from a boy aged 5-17 years in good health and CMV-seronegative. The CDR3 sequence is CASSSGGTYEQYF. The CDR3 DNA reads TGTGCCAGCAGCTCGGGGGGAACCTACGAGCAGTACTTC.